One and the same sample provided the 15 T cell receptor beta chains below, sequenced in a study of blood T cell repertoires in COVID-19. The data were produced by immunoSEQ multiplex PCR, yet TCRdb's version contains in-frame clones alone and is incomplete. Of fewer than 300,000 clones detected, approximately 78% appear once; the ten largest clones hold approximately 5%. Source material: PBMCs or T cells enriched from blood (not recorded which). Every receptor here comes from a man aged 35-49 years who had been exposed to COVID-19.

The chain couples TRBV6-5 to TRBJ2-3, with D perhaps matching TRBD1 (5 bases). There are 15 residues in the CDR3. Germline CDR1 and CDR2: MNHEY and SVGAGI. V dropped 4 bases and J dropped 4 bases, with 15 bases sitting between them. For the CDR3, the DNA is TGTGCCAGCAGTTCGAGACAGTTTCGGGCAGATACGCAGTATTTT. Its translation is CASSSRQFRADTQYF.

The V call is TRBV18, the J call TRBJ1-5, with 10 bases identical to TRBD1. CDR3 length: 17 amino acids. Looked up from germline, CDR1 is KGHSH and CDR2 is LQKENI. The J segment lost 7 bases and the V segment lost 3 bases, leaving 12 bases of the junction unmatched. The CDR3 sequence is CASSPKTMRDRGQPQHF. The CDR3 DNA reads TGTGCCAGCTCACCCAAAACGATGAGGGACAGGGGCCAGCCCCAGCATTTT.

The chain links TRBV12-5 to TRBJ2-2, with 13 bases fitting TRBD2. In germline, CDR1 is LGHNT, CDR2 FRNRAP. This CDR3 spans 16 amino acids. After removal of 6 bases from V and 4 bases from J, the junction contained 5 bases not matched to a gene. The chain's CDR3 is CASGFGTSGTTGELFF. CDR3 in DNA: TGTGCTAGTGGCTTCGGGACTAGCGGGACCACCGGGGAGCTGTTTTTT.

With respect to this clone: A junction boundary mismatches the germline segment, possibly from a read error. The V and J genes are TRBV7-7 and TRBJ2-2; D call uncertain. CDR1 is SSHAT and CDR2 is FNYEAQ in the germline V gene (reference sequence). This CDR3 comprises 16 residues. The CDR3 DNA sequence: TGTGCTAGCAGCTTAGTATTGGCTTACCTCACCGGGGAGCTGTTTTTT. Protein product: CASSLVLAYLTGELFF.

The CDR3 DNA is TGCAGCGTTGAAGAAGGACCCCGGGGGTCCACTGAAGCTTTCTTT. Protein product: CSVEEGPRGSTEAFF. This rearrangement joins TRBV29-1 to TRBJ1-1; TRBD1 might be the D (5 bases). Germline CDR1 SQVTM, CDR2 ANQGSEA. Trimming removed 0 bases from V and 4 bases from J, with 15 bases in between. CDR3 length: 15 amino acids.

The V and J genes are TRBV3-1 (or the pseudogene TRBV3-2) and TRBJ2-2; possible D gene TRBD2, 5 bases. Per the germline V gene, CDR1 is LGHDT and CDR2 is YNNKEL (reference sequence). V lost 5 bases and J 2 bases, leaving 12 bases between the germline ends. This CDR3 is built from 15 residues. In DNA form, the CDR3 reads TGTGCCAGCAGCGGGAGTGCTAGAAACACCGGGGAGCTGTTTTTT. Amino acid sequence: CASSGSARNTGELFF.

This clone was detected once. The rearrangement uses TRBV6-2 or TRBV6-3 and TRBJ2-7; D is possibly TRBD2 (5 bases). Trimming removed 0 bases from V and 1 base from J, with 25 bases in between. CDR1 is MNHEY, CDR2 SVGEGT, per germline. The CDR3 totals 20 residues. DNA of the CDR3: TGTGCCAGCAGTTACTCGATTCGGTTGTGGGCGGGCCGAACTTCCTACGAGCAGTACTTC. Translated: CASSYSIRLWAGRTSYEQYF.

This sequence joins TRBV14 and TRBJ2-2, with 7 bases matching TRBD2. The V gene's germline CDR1 is SGHDN and CDR2 FVKESK. There are 15 residues in the CDR3. Trimming at V came to 5 bases and at J to 2 bases, leaving 5 bases not matched to a gene. CDR3 coding DNA: TGTGCCAGCAGCTTCAGCGGGACTAACACCGGGGAGCTGTTTTTT. Encoded protein: CASSFSGTNTGELFF.

The DNA of the CDR3 is TGTGCCAGCACTCTTATGCGGGCGTCGGATACGCAGTATTTT. Translation gives CASTLMRASDTQYF. The rearrangement joins TRBV11-2 to TRBJ2-3; possible D gene TRBD2, 5 bases. Germline assignment: CDR1 SGHAT and CDR2 FQNNGV. Trimming left V 7 bases short and J 6 bases short, with 17 bases between. The CDR3 runs 14 residues. Full variable domain (remainder filled in from reference TRBV11-2 and TRBJ2-3): EAGVAQSPRYKIIEKRQSVAFWCNPISGHATLYWYQQILGQGPKLLIQFQNNGVVDDSQLPKDRFSAERLKGVDSTLKIQPAKLEDSAVYLCASTLMRASDTQYFGPGTRLTVL.

The chain uses TRBV21-1 and TRBJ1-2; the table's D call of TRBD1 was not tested on the DNA. TRBV21-1 counts as a pseudogene. This CDR3 is built from 17 residues. CDR3 bases: TGTGCCAGCAGCAAATGCCGATCTGGACAGGTTGACTATGGCTACACCTTC. Its protein product is CASSKCRSGQVDYGYTF.

This chain joins TRBV29-1 and TRBJ1-2, with 9 positions matching TRBD1. Germline V gene data show CDR1 as SQVTM and CDR2 as ANQGSEA. This CDR3 region has 13 residues. The V segment lost 3 bases and the J segment 8 bases; nucleotides outside the gene matches: 7. CDR3 DNA: TGCAGCGTTGACGCCACAGGGGGCAGGGGCTACACCTTC. The encoded protein is CSVDATGGRGYTF.

The chain carries TRBV29-1 and TRBJ2-1; TRBD2 aligns across 12 bases. CDR3 size: 17 residues. Unmatched junction bases numbered 23, after V lost 7 bases and J lost 13 bases. Germline CDR1 is SQVTM and CDR2 is ANQGSEA. This CDR3 is CSAYLRKTSGSESLQFF. DNA for the CDR3: TGCAGCGCCTACCTCAGAAAGACTAGCGGGAGTGAAAGTTTACAGTTCTTC.

This clone was recorded once. The genes are TRBV30 and TRBJ1-1; possibly TRBD1 for D (6 bases). V lost 7 bases, J lost 3 bases, and 12 bases lay in between. This CDR3 contains 12 residues. Germline assignment: CDR1 GTSNPN and CDR2 SVGIG (reference sequence). CDR3 sequence: CAYNRVDTEAFF. Written as DNA, the CDR3 is TGTGCCTATAACAGGGTGGACACTGAAGCTTTCTTT. Complete variable domain (other parts from reference TRBV30 and TRBJ1-1): SQTIHQWPATLVQPVGSPLSLECTVEGTSNPNLYWYRQAAGRGLQLLFYSVGIGQISSEVPQNLSASRPQDRQFILSSKKLLLSDSGFYLCAYNRVDTEAFFGQGTRLTVV.

The CDR3 reads CASSQIAGENEQFF. The DNA of the CDR3 is TGTGCCAGCAGTCAAATAGCGGGAGAGAATGAGCAGTTCTTC. The J gene is TRBJ2-1, the V gene TRBV5-4; 9 nucleotides line up with TRBD2. The V gene end was trimmed by 5 bases and the J gene end by 7 bases; junction bases not matched to a gene: 7. This CDR3 has 14 amino acids. Germline CDR1 and CDR2: SGHNT and YYREEE (reference sequence).

The V gene is TRBV6-5, the J gene TRBJ1-2; no definite D call. Germline V gene data show CDR1 as MNHEY and CDR2 as SVGAGI. This CDR3 contains 13 residues. V was pared by 7 bases and J by 5 bases, with 14 bases between. As DNA, the CDR3 is TGTGCCAGCAATGGGGAGTCACGGTATGGCTACACCTTC. Encoded protein: CASNGESRYGYTF.